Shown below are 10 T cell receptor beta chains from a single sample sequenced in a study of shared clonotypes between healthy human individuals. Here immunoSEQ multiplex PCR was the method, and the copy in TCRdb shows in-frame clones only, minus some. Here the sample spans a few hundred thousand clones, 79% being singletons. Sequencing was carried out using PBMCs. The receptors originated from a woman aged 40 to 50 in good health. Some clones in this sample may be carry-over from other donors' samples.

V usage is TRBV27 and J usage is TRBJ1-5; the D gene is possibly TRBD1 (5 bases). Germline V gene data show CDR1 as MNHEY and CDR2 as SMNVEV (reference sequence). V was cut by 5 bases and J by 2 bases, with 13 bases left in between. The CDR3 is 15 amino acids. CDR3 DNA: TGTGCCAGCAGTGATCAGGGTGTTGGCAATCAGCCCCAGCATTTT. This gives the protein CASSDQGVGNQPQHF.

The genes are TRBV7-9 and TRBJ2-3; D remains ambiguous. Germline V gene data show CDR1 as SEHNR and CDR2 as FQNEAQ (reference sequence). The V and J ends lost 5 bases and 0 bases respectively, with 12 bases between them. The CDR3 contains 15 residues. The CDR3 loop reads CASSARQPSTDTQYF. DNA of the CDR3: TGTGCCAGCAGCGCCCGACAACCCAGCACAGATACGCAGTATTTT.

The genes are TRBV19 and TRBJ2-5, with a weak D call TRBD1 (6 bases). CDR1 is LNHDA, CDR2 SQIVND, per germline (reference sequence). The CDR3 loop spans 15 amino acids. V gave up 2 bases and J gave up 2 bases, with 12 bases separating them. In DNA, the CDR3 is TGTGCCAGTAGTATACCTCAGGGGAGTCAAGAGACCCAGTACTTC. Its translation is CASSIPQGSQETQYF.

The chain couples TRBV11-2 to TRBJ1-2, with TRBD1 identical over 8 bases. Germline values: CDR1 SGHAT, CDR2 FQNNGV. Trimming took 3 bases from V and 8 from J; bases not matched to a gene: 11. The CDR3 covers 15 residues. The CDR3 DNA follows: TGTGCCAGCAGCTTGGGACCAGACAGGGGAGGAGGCTACACCTTC. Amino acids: CASSLGPDRGGGYTF.

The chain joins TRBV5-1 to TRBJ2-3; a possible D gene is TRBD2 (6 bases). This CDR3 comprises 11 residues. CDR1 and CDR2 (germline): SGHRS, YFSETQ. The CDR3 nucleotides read TGCCCCTGCGGGGCCACAGATACGCAGTATTTT. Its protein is CPCGATDTQYF.

This chain's CDR3 is CASSVGSGDYEQYF. The CDR3 coding sequence is TGTGCCAGCAGCGTAGGTAGTGGGGACTACGAGCAGTACTTC. V and J are TRBV9 and TRBJ2-7; D is unresolved. CDR1 and CDR2 from the germline V gene are SGDLS and YYNGEE. The CDR3 contains 14 residues. Trimming removed 0 bases at V and 3 bases at J, with 10 bases between.

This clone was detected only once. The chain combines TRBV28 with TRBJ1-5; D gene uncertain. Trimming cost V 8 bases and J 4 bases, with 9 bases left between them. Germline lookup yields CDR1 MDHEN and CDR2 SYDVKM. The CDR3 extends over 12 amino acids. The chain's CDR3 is CASCPVNQPQHF. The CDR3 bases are TGTGCCAGCTGCCCGGTAAATCAGCCCCAGCATTTT.

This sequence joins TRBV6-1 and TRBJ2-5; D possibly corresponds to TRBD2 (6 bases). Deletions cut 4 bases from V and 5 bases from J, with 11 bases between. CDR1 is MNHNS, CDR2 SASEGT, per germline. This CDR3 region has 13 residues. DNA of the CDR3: TGTGCCAGCAGTGCAGGGAGGACGGAGACCCAGTACTTC. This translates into CASSAGRTETQYF.

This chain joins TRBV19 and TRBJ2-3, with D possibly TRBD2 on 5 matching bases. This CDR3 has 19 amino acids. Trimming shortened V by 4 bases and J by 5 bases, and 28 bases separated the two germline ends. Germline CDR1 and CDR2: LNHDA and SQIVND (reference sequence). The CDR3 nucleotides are TGTGCCAGTAGTAGGGCCCCGTTTGATCCCCCGGAACGGGGAGATACGCAGTATTTT. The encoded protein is CASSRAPFDPPERGDTQYF.

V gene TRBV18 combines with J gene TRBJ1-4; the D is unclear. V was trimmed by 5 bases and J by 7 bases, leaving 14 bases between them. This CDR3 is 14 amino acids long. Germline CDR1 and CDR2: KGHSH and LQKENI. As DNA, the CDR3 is TGTGCCAGCTCAAGGGAGCGGTCAGGTGAAAAACTGTTTTTT. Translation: CASSRERSGEKLFF.